This TCR beta chain was documented in a study of shared clonotypes between healthy human individuals. Background on the study: Every donor yielded three CD4 naive, three CD4 memory, two CD8 naive and one CD8 memory plate.

The trim removed 5 bases at V and 4 bases at J, leaving 7 bases unmatched. Looked up from germline, CDR1 is SGHAT and CDR2 is FQNNGV. The CDR3 has 16 amino acids. On this clone itself: The antigen is undetermined.

Study-wide results and limits: Collection of samples was limited to blood; tissue repertoires likely differ. Rarefaction curves obtained for sorted subsets showed sequencing incomplete despite large depth.

The naive CD8 population came from CD45RO-negative cells selected for CCR7, without terminally differentiated effector memory CD45RA+ cells. For sorted subsets, about 190 ng DNA per replicate equaled about 31,000 T cell genomes. TCRdb's table, derived via immunoSEQ multiplex PCR, lists solely in-frame clones and lacks some. Here the sample spans 2 million to 2.5 million clones, roughly 91% being singletons. This TCR derives from a young man in good health. Some clones in this sample may be carry-over from other donors' samples. The chain carries TRBV11-2 and TRBJ2-7; 14 bases are a match to TRBD2. Sequencing used naive CD8+ T cells from PBMCs. CDR3 region: CASSRGLAGGRYEQYF. The CDR3 coding sequence is TGTGCCAGCAGCCGAGGACTAGCGGGAGGAAGGTACGAGCAGTACTTC.